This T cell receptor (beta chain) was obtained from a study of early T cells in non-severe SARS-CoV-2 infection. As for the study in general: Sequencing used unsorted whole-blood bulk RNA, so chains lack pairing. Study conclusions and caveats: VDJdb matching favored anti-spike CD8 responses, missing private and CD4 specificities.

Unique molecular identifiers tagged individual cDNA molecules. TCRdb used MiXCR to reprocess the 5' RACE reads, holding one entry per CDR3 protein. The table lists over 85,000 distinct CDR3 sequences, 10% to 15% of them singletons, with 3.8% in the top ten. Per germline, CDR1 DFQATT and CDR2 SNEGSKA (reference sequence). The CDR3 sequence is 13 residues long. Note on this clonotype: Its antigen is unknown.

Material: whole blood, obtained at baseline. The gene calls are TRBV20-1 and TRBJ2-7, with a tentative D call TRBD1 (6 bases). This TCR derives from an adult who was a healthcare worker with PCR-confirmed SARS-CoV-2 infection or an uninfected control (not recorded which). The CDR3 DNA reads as TGCGCCAAGGGGGATAACCTTGTCTACGAGCAGTACTTC. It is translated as CAKGDNLVYEQYF.